The 24 T cell receptor beta chains below were found in one sample sequenced in a study of breast tumors, draining lymph nodes, adjacent tissues (dated by TCRdb to 2016 to 2017). Lymph node samples were obtained from the axillary draining lymph nodes of breast cancer patients. To prepare the library, multiplex PCR was applied. Sequenced using an Illumina HiSeq 2000. TCRdb trimmed public reads at Q25 via fastp, called clones via MiXCR and kept in-frame beta chains. Identical CDR3 proteins give one entry, which carries the most common genes and DNA. The sample yields about 230,000 distinct CDR3 sequences; about 32% were counted once. The ten top clones hold approximately 1.5% of the sample. The sequenced sample was axillary lymph node tissue. Receptor source: a female donor with breast cancer. Some clones in this sample may be carry-over from other donors' samples.

This clonotype has a count of ten or more. The chain uses TRBV6-2 or TRBV6-3 and TRBJ2-3, with D tentatively TRBD1 (6 bases). This CDR3 is 14 amino acids long. Germline CDR1 and CDR2: MNHEY and SVGEGT. Trimming shortened V by 6 bases and J by 2 bases, and 12 bases separated the two germline ends. The CDR3, as DNA: TGTGCCAGCAGGTACAGGGCCATCACAGATACGCAGTATTTT. Its translation is CASRYRAITDTQYF.

At least ten counts were recorded for this clonotype. The chain has TRBV19 and TRBJ1-4, with D hard to call. This CDR3 has 13 residues. Germline assignment: CDR1 LNHDA and CDR2 SQIVND (reference sequence). The V end was cut by 5 bases, the J end by 8 bases, with 12 bases between. CDR3 coding DNA: TGTGCCAGTAGTGCCTACAGTTACGAAAAACTGTTTTTT. Translating it yields CASSAYSYEKLFF.

This clonotype was detected ten times or more. The genes are TRBV7-9 and TRBJ2-3; maybe TRBD2 (6 bases). The germline V gene has CDR1 SEHNR and CDR2 FQNEAQ (reference sequence). The CDR3 covers 17 residues. V gave up 3 bases and J gave up 2 bases, with 18 bases separating them. The DNA for the CDR3 is TGTGCCAGCAGCTTTGGGCGAGCTAGCGTAAACACAGATACGCAGTATTTT. The encoded protein is CASSFGRASVNTDTQYF.

This clonotype was observed many times. The CDR3: CASSGGQPNSPLHF. CDR3 in DNA: TGTGCCAGCAGCGGCGGACAGCCTAATTCACCCCTCCACTTT. The chain couples TRBV2 to TRBJ1-6; weak D call: TRBD1 (6 bases). Trimming removed 6 bases at V and 6 bases at J, with 12 bases between. The CDR3 is made up of 14 amino acids. Germline V CDR1 and CDR2: SNHLY, FYNNEI.

J is TRBJ1-6 and V is TRBV20-1, with 7 bases matching TRBD1. Germline V lookup: CDR1 DFQATT, CDR2 SNEGSKA (reference sequence). V dropped 1 base and J dropped 8; count of bases not matched to a gene: 14. This CDR3 has 17 amino acids. This CDR3 reads CSARGTRDRGVDSPLHF. CDR3 nucleotides: TGCAGTGCTAGAGGCACCCGGGACAGAGGGGTCGATTCACCCCTCCACTTT.

As to this clonotype: This may be a read error: a much more frequent sequence differs by one nucleotide. CDR3 sequence (DNA): TGTGCCAGCAGTTTCGCGTATGGGGGGAATCAGCCCCAGCATTTT. Amino acids: CASSFAYGGNQPQHF. The genes are TRBV12-3 or TRBV12-4 and TRBJ1-5; perhaps TRBD1 as D (5 bases). The CDR3 is 15 residues long. V dropped 3 bases and J dropped 4 bases, with 13 bases sitting between them.

The table lists this clonotype with many counts. The chain couples TRBV5-1 to TRBJ1-6, with a possible D match to TRBD1 (5 bases). V lost 5 bases, J lost 9 bases, and 18 bases lay in between. Germline loops: CDR1 SGHRS, CDR2 YFSETQ. The CDR3 consists of 15 residues. The CDR3 region has the DNA TGCGCCAGCAGAAATGGGGGTCGTGCAGGTTCACCCCTCCACTTT. Residues: CASRNGGRAGSPLHF.

This clonotype was recorded at least ten times. CDR3 nucleotide sequence: TGCGCCAGCAGCCAAGCCCCTAGCGGACCGAACACCGGGGAGCTGTTTTTT. Protein sequence: CASSQAPSGPNTGELFF. This chain joins TRBV4-3 and TRBJ2-2, with 7 bases lining up with TRBD2. The germline gives CDR1 LGHNA, CDR2 YSLEER. CDR3 length: 17 residues. With 1 base clipped from V and 0 bases from J, the junction kept 5 bases outside the gene matches.

A word on this clonotype: A much larger clone lies one base from this, so it may be a read error. V usage is TRBV7-3 and J usage is TRBJ2-3; D gene ambiguous. The CDR3 runs 13 residues. From germline, CDR1 is SGHTA and CDR2 FQGTGA. The V gene lost 2 bases and the J gene lost 4 bases, with 7 bases spanning the gap. The CDR3 DNA follows: TGTGCCAGCAGCTTACTCACGGCAGATACGCAGTATTTT. Residues: CASSLLTADTQYF.

This clonotype was seen a few times. The chain employs TRBV24-1 and TRBJ1-1, with TRBD1 identical over 10 bases. This CDR3 contains 15 residues. After removal of 5 bases from V and 4 bases from J, the junction contained 6 bases not matched to a gene. Germline V gives CDR1 KGHDR, CDR2 SFDVKD. The CDR3 reads CATSGTGGRSTEAFF. CDR3 nucleotides: TGTGCCACCAGTGGGACAGGGGGTCGGAGCACTGAAGCTTTCTTT.

This clonotype has at least ten counts. This chain uses TRBV3-1 with TRBJ1-2, with 7 bases identical to TRBD1. The CDR3 covers 13 residues. Germline V lookup: CDR1 LGHDT, CDR2 YNNKEL (reference sequence). J was trimmed by 8 bases and V by 1 base; bases with no gene match: 4. The CDR3 DNA follows: TGTGCCAGCAGCCAAGGGACAGGAGTGGGCTACACCTTC. It codes for CASSQGTGVGYTF.

The chain combines TRBV5-1 with TRBJ2-5, with D possibly TRBD1 on 5 matching bases. This CDR3 has 16 residues. CDR1 is SGHRS and CDR2 is YFSETQ in the germline V gene. Trimming removed 3 bases at V and 5 bases at J, with 20 bases between. The CDR3 sequence: CASSSDVWGYNETQYF. The CDR3 nucleotides are TGCGCCAGCAGCTCGGACGTTTGGGGCTACAATGAGACCCAGTACTTC.

This clonotype appeared many times. The genes are TRBV7-2 and TRBJ2-5; D remains unclear. CDR3 length equals 16 residues. Germline values: CDR1 SGHTA, CDR2 FQGNSA. V was trimmed by 1 base and J by 0 bases, leaving 12 bases between them. CDR3 residues: CASSLVWRNYQETQYF. CDR3 nucleotide sequence: TGTGCCAGCAGCTTAGTGTGGCGGAACTACCAAGAGACCCAGTACTTC.

This clonotype was counted at least ten times. The rearrangement joins TRBV12-5 to TRBJ2-7; the D is unclear. Per germline, CDR1 LGHNT and CDR2 FRNRAP. CDR3 length: 14 amino acids. The V end was cut by 0 bases, the J end by 2 bases, with 8 bases between. CDR3 residues: CASGLVPLTYEQYF. The CDR3, as DNA: TGTGCTAGTGGTTTGGTTCCTCTTACCTACGAGCAGTACTTC.

This rearrangement joins TRBV25-1 to TRBJ1-1; TRBD1 is a possible D gene (6 bases). The CDR3 sequence is 16 residues long. The germline V gene has CDR1 MGHDK and CDR2 SYGVNS. Trimming removed 4 bases at V and 0 bases at J, with 15 bases between. The CDR3 protein is CASSGKFTGMNTEAFF. The CDR3 DNA sequence: TGTGCCAGCAGTGGAAAGTTCACAGGGATGAACACTGAAGCTTTCTTT.

This clonotype was counted many times. The rearrangement links TRBV6-1 to TRBJ2-7; 7 bases fit TRBD1. Trimming removed 4 bases from V and 2 bases from J; junction bases left unmatched: 5. CDR1 is MNHNS, CDR2 SASEGT, per germline. The CDR3 loop spans 14 amino acids. The CDR3 loop is CASSADRSTYEQYF. DNA of the CDR3: TGTGCCAGCAGTGCGGACAGGTCAACCTACGAGCAGTACTTC.

The table lists this clonotype with many counts. This chain links TRBV11-2 with TRBJ1-6; 7 positions match TRBD1. J was trimmed by 8 bases and V by 6 bases; bases with no gene match: 7. The CDR3 spans 14 residues. CDR1 is SGHAT, CDR2 FQNNGV, per germline. CDR3 loop: CASRRDRTYSPLHF. The CDR3 coding sequence is TGTGCCAGCAGGCGGGACAGAACTTATTCACCCCTCCACTTT. Full variable domain (rest looked up from reference TRBV11-2 and TRBJ1-6): EAGVAQSPRYKIIEKRQSVAFWCNPISGHATLYWYQQILGQGPKLLIQFQNNGVVDDSQLPKDRFSAERLKGVDSTLKIQPAKLEDSAVYLCASRRDRTYSPLHFGNGTRLTVT.

This clonotype was counted between two and nine times. This sequence may be a read error, since a much larger clone differs from it by one base. The chain links TRBV6-2 or TRBV6-3 to TRBJ1-2; no reliable D call. CDR3 length: 13 residues. Germline V gene data show CDR1 as MNHEY and CDR2 as SVGEGT. Trimming cost V 5 bases and J 7 bases, with 14 bases left between them. In nucleotides, the CDR3 is TGTGCCAGCAGTCAACAGACGGGGTGTGGCTACACCTTC. This gives the protein CASSQQTGCGYTF.

The table lists this clonotype with many counts. The CDR3 DNA is TGTGCCAGCAGCCAAGGCTTACAGGGATTTGGCTACACCTTC. Its protein product is CASSQGLQGFGYTF. V is TRBV3-1 and J is TRBJ1-2; D possibly corresponds to TRBD1 (6 bases). This CDR3 is built from 14 residues. The germline V gene has CDR1 LGHDT and CDR2 YNNKEL (reference sequence). V lost 1 base and J lost 7, with 13 bases in between.

The V call is TRBV6-4, the J call TRBJ2-3; unclear D gene. CDR3 length: 13 residues. V was trimmed by 4 bases and J by 1 base, leaving 6 bases between them. The germline V gene encodes CDR1 MRHNA and CDR2 SNTAGT. CDR3 in DNA: TGTGCCAGCAGTGTGGTTGGCACAGATACGCAGTATTTT. Amino acid sequence: CASSVVGTDTQYF.

This clonotype has at least ten counts. The chain combines TRBV5-1 with TRBJ2-7; TRBD2 aligns across 11 bases. Germline V gene lookup returns CDR1 SGHRS and CDR2 YFSETQ. V dropped 6 bases and J dropped 3; count of bases not matched to a gene: 2. The CDR3 loop spans 13 amino acids. The DNA of the CDR3 is TGCGCCAGCACTGGACTAGCGGGCTACGAGCAGTACTTC. It specifies CASTGLAGYEQYF.

V is TRBV6-5 and J is TRBJ1-1; TRBD1 matches at 9 bases. Germline trimming cut 6 bases from V and 1 base from J; bases unmatched to any gene: 6. This CDR3 comprises 15 residues. The germline V gene has CDR1 MNHEY and CDR2 SVGAGI. The DNA of the CDR3 is TGTGCCAGCAGAGAGGACAGGGGACAGAACACTGAAGCTTTCTTT. The encoded protein is CASREDRGQNTEAFF.

The chain recombines TRBV19 with TRBJ2-3; D gene ambiguous. Deletions cut 1 base from V and 2 bases from J, with 10 bases between. CDR1 LNHDA and CDR2 SQIVND come from the germline V gene (reference sequence). The CDR3 runs to 15 residues. The CDR3 is CASSIVKTSTDTQYF. The CDR3 DNA is TGTGCCAGTAGTATAGTTAAGACCTCCACAGATACGCAGTATTTT.

V gene TRBV20-1 combines with J gene TRBJ1-3; no clear D. V lost 6 bases to trimming and J lost 10 bases, with 10 bases between them. This CDR3 spans 10 amino acids. Germline V CDR1 and CDR2: DFQATT, SNEGSKA (reference sequence). DNA for the CDR3: TGCAGTGCCGAGGGCGGGACCATATATTTT. It encodes CSAEGGTIYF.